The clone carrying this T cell receptor beta chain was seen a handful of times. The antigen is unknown. The data belong to a study of tumor-infiltrating lymphocytes in localized non-small cell lung cancer. Germline CDR1 is LNHDA and CDR2 is SQIVND (reference sequence). The CDR3 extends over 13 amino acids. Trimming took 4 bases from V and 12 from J; bases not matched to a gene: 3. Profiled with immunoSEQ multiplex PCR; TCRdb holds only in-frame clones, not every one. The sample includes approximately 21,000 clones, over 70% seen only once; the top ten take 3% to 3.5%. Overall study findings and caveats: TCR sequencing covered a subset of patients with enough tissue. Compared with uninvolved lung, tumors showed higher T cell infiltration by TCRbeta sequencing. Tumor T-cell fraction was not associated with recurrence-free survival.

Sequenced input: lung tumor tissue. This chain uses TRBV19 with TRBJ2-1; 13 bases agree with TRBD2. The TCR was taken from a human donor with non-small cell lung cancer. The CDR3 nucleotides are TGTGCCAGTAGTAAGGGACTAGCGGGATTGCAGTTCTTC. Translation: CASSKGLAGLQFF.